The 18 T cell receptor beta chains in this list originate from one sample, sequenced in a study of early T cells in non-severe SARS-CoV-2 infection. In TCRdb, the 5' RACE reads were re-called with MiXCR into one record per CDR3 protein. The table shows roughly 66,000 distinct CDR3 sequences, with 9.1% occurring only once. What was sequenced was whole blood. These receptors were obtained from an adult who was a healthcare worker with PCR-confirmed SARS-CoV-2 infection or an uninfected control (not recorded which).

Many counts were recorded for this clonotype. The chain links TRBV5-1 to TRBJ2-7; TRBD2 is a possible D gene (5 bases). V gave up 4 bases and J gave up 5 bases, with 13 bases separating them. Germline V gene data show CDR1 as SGHRS and CDR2 as YFSETQ. There are 13 residues in the CDR3. DNA of the CDR3: TGCGCCAGCAGCCCTCTGAGGGAGAACGAGCAGTACTTC. It encodes CASSPLRENEQYF.

This chain uses TRBV4-1 with TRBJ2-1; 7 bases agree with TRBD2. This CDR3 is built from 16 residues. V lost 2 bases to trimming and J lost 2 bases; unmatched junction nucleotides: 6. Germline V gene data show CDR1 as MGHRA and CDR2 as YSYEKL. CDR3 sequence reads: CASSQIGGRTYNEQFF. The DNA for the CDR3 is TGCGCCAGCAGCCAAATAGGCGGGAGAACCTACAATGAGCAGTTCTTC.

The J gene is TRBJ2-7, the V gene TRBV20-1; 8 bases are shared with TRBD1. V was pared by 6 bases and J by 10 bases, with 20 bases of the junction left unmatched. CDR3 size: 15 residues. The V gene's germline CDR1 is DFQATT and CDR2 SNEGSKA (reference sequence). DNA for the CDR3: TGCAGTGCGACCCCAGGGGGCCGTGGAGATGGTGGACAGTACTTC. This encodes CSATPGGRGDGGQYF.

The chain carries TRBV20-1 and TRBJ2-5, with 12 bases fitting TRBD2. Trimming removed 6 bases from V and 2 bases from J; junction bases left unmatched: 13. The germline gives CDR1 DFQATT, CDR2 SNEGSKA (reference sequence). The CDR3 length is 17 residues. In DNA form, the CDR3 reads TGCAGTGCCCAGAAGGGACTAGCGGGCGAGAGACAAGAGACCCAGTACTTC. Its translation is CSAQKGLAGERQETQYF.

The chain uses TRBV9 and TRBJ2-1, with 8 bases that match TRBD2. The CDR3 length is 15 residues. Germline values: CDR1 SGDLS, CDR2 YYNGEE. V lost 0 bases to trimming and J lost 2 bases; unmatched junction nucleotides: 1. The DNA for the CDR3 is TGTGCCAGCAGCGTAGAGGGACTAGCCTACAATGAGCAGTTCTTC. It encodes CASSVEGLAYNEQFF.

The chain employs TRBV20-1 and TRBJ1-2; unclear D gene. Trimming cost V 2 bases and J 3 bases, with 7 bases left between them. Germline V gene data show CDR1 as DFQATT and CDR2 as SNEGSKA (reference sequence). The CDR3 covers 12 residues. CDR3: CSARNTDYGYTF. CDR3 DNA: TGCAGTGCTAGAAACACGGACTATGGCTACACCTTC.

This clonotype was found many times. The V and J genes are TRBV4-3 and TRBJ1-1; TRBD1 might be the D (5 bases). The CDR3 contains 15 residues. V was shortened by 5 bases and J by 4 bases, with 17 bases between the two germline ends. The V gene's germline CDR1 is LGHNA and CDR2 YSLEER. CDR3 bases: TGCGCCAGCAGCTCCGGGACCCCCGGTAGCACTGAAGCTTTCTTT. Amino acids: CASSSGTPGSTEAFF.

V and J are TRBV6-5 and TRBJ2-3, with D unclear. This CDR3 comprises 16 residues. The V gene's germline CDR1 is MNHEY and CDR2 SVGAGI. The V gene lost 4 bases and the J gene lost 0 bases, with 14 bases spanning the gap. DNA of the CDR3: TGTGCCAGCAGTTTCCAGACTGACTCGAGCACAGATACGCAGTATTTT. Translation gives CASSFQTDSSTDTQYF.

This clonotype came up a few times. V usage is TRBV20-1 and J usage is TRBJ1-3, with 7 bases lining up with TRBD1. In germline, CDR1 is DFQATT, CDR2 SNEGSKA (reference sequence). Trimming removed 0 bases from V and 8 bases from J; junction bases left unmatched: 10. This CDR3 comprises 15 residues. The CDR3 DNA is TGCAGTGCTAGAGATTTATCCAGGGGGACACACACCATATATTTT. Protein product: CSARDLSRGTHTIYF.

The chain combines TRBV5-6 with TRBJ1-1; 10 bases fit TRBD1. The CDR3 length is 13 residues. V trimming: 2 bases; J trimming: 6 bases; junction bases outside the gene matches: 1. The germline gives CDR1 SGHDT, CDR2 YYEEEE. CDR3 sequence (DNA): TGTGCCAGCAGCTTCGGACAGGGGGCTGAAGCTTTCTTT. This encodes CASSFGQGAEAFF.

The CDR3 region is CASSFVAGIRSGANVLTF. DNA of the CDR3: TGTGCCAGCAGCTTCGTTGCGGGTATACGCTCTGGGGCCAACGTCCTGACTTTC. V usage is TRBV11-2 and J usage is TRBJ2-6; the D gene is possibly TRBD2 (5 bases). The CDR3 has 18 residues. Trimming shortened V by 3 bases and J by 0 bases, and 15 bases separated the two germline ends. CDR1 is SGHAT, CDR2 FQNNGV, per germline. The full variable domain, in which reference TRBV11-2 and TRBJ2-6 provide the parts outside the CDR3, is EAGVAQSPRYKIIEKRQSVAFWCNPISGHATLYWYQQILGQGPKLLIQFQNNGVVDDSQLPKDRFSAERLKGVDSTLKIQPAKLEDSAVYLCASSFVAGIRSGANVLTFGAGSRLTVL.

This clonotype was counted ten times or more. V usage is TRBV12-3 or TRBV12-4 and J usage is TRBJ1-3, with D uncertain. This CDR3 contains 16 residues. With 4 bases removed from V and 3 bases from J, the gap between germline ends came to 16 bases. The CDR3 DNA reads as TGTGCCAGCAGTTCCACGGGAGCCGGGAGTGGAAACACCATATATTTT. It is translated as CASSSTGAGSGNTIYF.

This clonotype has at least ten counts. The chain is built from TRBV12-3 or TRBV12-4 and TRBJ2-1; TRBD2 agrees at 10 bases. The CDR3 sequence is 15 residues long. The trim removed 5 bases at V and 6 bases at J, leaving 7 bases unmatched. The CDR3: CASSPLAGVCNEQFF. DNA for the CDR3: TGTGCCAGCAGTCCTCTAGCGGGAGTCTGCAATGAGCAGTTCTTC.

This clonotype came up a few times. The chain joins TRBV27 to TRBJ1-1; D is unclear. The CDR3 covers 15 residues. CDR1 MNHEY and CDR2 SMNVEV come from the germline V gene (reference sequence). Trimming stripped 7 bases from V and 6 bases from J, with 21 bases between. CDR3 residues: CASTPRSQGLAEAFF. In DNA, the CDR3 is TGTGCCAGCACCCCCCGGTCCCAAGGGCTCGCTGAAGCTTTCTTT.

This clonotype was detected many times. Here the CDR3 reads CAWSVRQHEQYF. The CDR3 coding sequence is TGTGCCTGGAGTGTAAGACAGCACGAGCAGTACTTC. The chain is built from TRBV30 and TRBJ2-7; D perhaps matches TRBD1 (5 bases). CDR3 length equals 12 residues. The V and J ends lost 0 bases and 5 bases respectively, with 8 bases between them. Germline assignment: CDR1 GTSNPN and CDR2 SVGIG (reference sequence). Based on the CDR3 plus reference TRBV30 and TRBJ2-7, the full variable domain is SQTIHQWPATLVQPVGSPLSLECTVEGTSNPNLYWYRQAAGRGLQLLFYSVGIGQISSEVPQNLSASRPQDRQFILSSKKLLLSDSGFYLCAWSVRQHEQYFGPGTRLTVT.

The chain joins TRBV20-1 to TRBJ2-3, with 12 bases lining up with TRBD2. Looked up from germline, CDR1 is DFQATT and CDR2 is SNEGSKA (reference sequence). The CDR3 is made up of 17 amino acids. The ends lost 5 bases at V and 2 bases at J; junction bases unmatched: 11. Here the CDR3 reads CSASHAWTSGITDTQYF. In DNA, the CDR3 is TGCAGTGCTTCGCACGCGTGGACTAGCGGGATCACAGATACGCAGTATTTT.

The chain is built from TRBV18 and TRBJ2-7, with TRBD2 matching over 7 bases. Trimming removed 4 bases from V and 0 bases from J; junction bases left unmatched: 6. Germline CDR1 and CDR2: KGHSH and LQKENI. This CDR3 has 15 residues. CDR3 amino acids: CASSRGRASSYEQYF. The CDR3 DNA sequence: TGTGCCAGCTCACGGGGGAGGGCGAGCTCCTACGAGCAGTACTTC. The full variable domain, its missing parts supplied by reference TRBV18 and TRBJ2-7, is NAGVMQNPRHLVRRRGQEARLRCSPMKGHSHVYWYRQLPEEGLKFMVYLQKENIIDESGMPKERFSAEFPKEGPSILRIQQVVRGDSAAYFCASSRGRASSYEQYFGPGTRLTVT.

There are many counts of this clonotype. CDR3 nucleotide sequence: TGCAGTGCTAGAGATCCGGCCCTCCGGGTTTTTAAGGAGCAGTACTTC. Its protein is CSARDPALRVFKEQYF. This rearrangement joins TRBV20-1 to TRBJ2-7; no reliable D call. Trimming stripped 0 bases from V and 7 bases from J, with 22 bases between. The CDR3 is 16 amino acids. Germline-derived CDR1 and CDR2 are DFQATT and SNEGSKA (reference sequence).